Each of the 32 T cell receptor beta chains below was sequenced from the same sample in a study of control samples from healthy donors and cancer patients. Produced via immunoSEQ multiplex PCR; TCRdb's table is partial and in-frame only. The data contain 150,000 or so clones, 90% to 95% of them singletons. The sequenced sample was PBMCs. The receptors were sampled from a man aged 55 to 69 with colorectal cancer.

This clone came up once. The J gene is TRBJ1-5, the V gene TRBV7-2, with D maybe TRBD1 (6 bases). The V end lost 1 base, the J end lost 0 bases, and 16 bases lay between the germline ends. Looked up from germline, CDR1 is SGHTA and CDR2 is FQGNSA. CDR3 length: 18 amino acids. The CDR3, as DNA: TGTGCCAGCAGCTTAGGCCATGGGACAACCTATAGCAATCAGCCCCAGCATTTT. Translation gives CASSLGHGTTYSNQPQHF.

This clone has just one count. The rearrangement joins TRBV30 to TRBJ2-5, with 7 bases that match TRBD1. Germline V gene lookup returns CDR1 GTSNPN and CDR2 SVGIG (reference sequence). The CDR3 contains 11 residues. Trimming removed 0 bases from V and 14 bases from J; junction bases left unmatched: 6. This chain's CDR3 is CAWSVRGQSYF. CDR3 DNA: TGTGCCTGGAGTGTAAGGGGACAGTCTTACTTC.

The rearrangement links TRBV18 to TRBJ1-5, with D possibly matching TRBD1 (6 bases). This CDR3 region has 15 residues. Trimming stripped 3 bases from V and 3 bases from J, with 12 bases between. The germline V gene has CDR1 KGHSH and CDR2 LQKENI. The DNA for the CDR3 is TGTGCCAGCTCACCTGGGCAGGGGACCAATCAGCCCCAGCATTTT. This gives the protein CASSPGQGTNQPQHF.

The chain is built from TRBV11-2 and TRBJ1-4; a possible D gene is TRBD1 (5 bases). V lost 1 base to trimming and J lost 8 bases, with 8 bases between them. The CDR3 consists of 13 residues. The germline CDR1 and CDR2 sequences are SGHAT and FQNNGV. The CDR3 sequence: CASSLVRAEKLFF. The CDR3 bases are TGTGCCAGCAGCTTAGTCAGGGCCGAAAAACTGTTTTTT.

The chain carries TRBV6-2 or TRBV6-3 and TRBJ2-3; 13 positions match TRBD2. This CDR3 region has 17 residues. Germline trimming cut 5 bases from V and 2 bases from J; bases unmatched to any gene: 7. From germline, CDR1 is MNHEY and CDR2 SVGEGT. In nucleotides, the CDR3 is TGTGCCAGCAGTACCGGGACTAGCGGGGCCCTCACAGATACGCAGTATTTT. Translation: CASSTGTSGALTDTQYF.

V and J are TRBV7-6 and TRBJ2-2; 12 bases map to TRBD1. This CDR3 contains 21 residues. Looked up from germline, CDR1 is SGHVS and CDR2 is FNYEAQ. The V segment lost 4 bases and the J segment 3 bases; nucleotides outside the gene matches: 18. The CDR3 DNA reads as TGTGCCAGCAGCTCTGCACCCTGGGACAGGGGGCGCGATCGGGACACCGGGGAGCTGTTTTTT. Its translation: CASSSAPWDRGRDRDTGELFF.

The CDR3 sequence: CASSIDPAYEQYF. The CDR3 DNA is TGTGCCAGTAGTATAGACCCAGCATACGAGCAGTACTTC. The chain combines TRBV19 with TRBJ2-7; D remains unclear. The CDR3 contains 13 residues. Germline V lookup: CDR1 LNHDA, CDR2 SQIVND (reference sequence). V was trimmed by 0 bases and J by 4 bases, leaving 7 bases between them.

This rearrangement joins TRBV2 to TRBJ2-5, with D tentatively TRBD1 (5 bases). The V and J ends lost 5 bases and 5 bases respectively, with 9 bases between them. Germline V gives CDR1 SNHLY, CDR2 FYNNEI. The CDR3 covers 12 residues. The CDR3 DNA follows: TGTGCCAGCAGTTCAGGGTGGGAGACCCAGTACTTC. It translates to CASSSGWETQYF.

The chain links TRBV21-1 to TRBJ2-5; the table's D call, TRBD2, was not checked against the DNA. TRBV21-1 is a pseudogene. CDR3 length: 14 residues. The CDR3 region has the DNA TGTGCCAGCAGCTCACGGGGGGCCCCAGAGACCCAGTACTTC. Translated: CASSSRGAPETQYF.

The rearrangement joins TRBV6-1 to TRBJ2-1; 8 bases align to TRBD1. CDR1 and CDR2 from the germline V gene are MNHNS and SASEGT. With V trimmed by 2 bases and J by 7 bases, 1 base remained unmatched. The CDR3 runs to 13 residues. The CDR3 spells CASSERQGNEQFF. The CDR3 DNA is TGTGCCAGCAGTGAACGACAGGGGAATGAGCAGTTCTTC.

V and J are TRBV7-2 and TRBJ1-1; no clear D. The germline V and J ends were trimmed by 7 bases and 3 bases, with 12 bases remaining between them. CDR1 is SGHTA, CDR2 FQGNSA, per germline. This CDR3 is built from 13 residues. CDR3 sequence reads: CASKGGGHTEAFF. CDR3 sequence (DNA): TGTGCCAGCAAAGGTGGTGGGCACACTGAAGCTTTCTTT.

The chain joins TRBV28 to TRBJ2-3; 7 nucleotides line up with TRBD2. V shed 9 bases, J shed 6 bases, and the junction held 6 bases outside the gene matches. Germline V CDR1 and CDR2: MDHEN, SYDVKM. The CDR3 is 12 residues long. CDR3 bases: TGTGCCAGGAAACTAGCGACCGATACGCAGTATTTT. This sequence encodes CARKLATDTQYF.

The chain recombines TRBV6-2 or TRBV6-3 with TRBJ2-5; TRBD1 matches 9 bases. Germline V gene lookup returns CDR1 MNHEY and CDR2 SVGEGT. This CDR3 is built from 16 residues. With V trimmed by 2 bases and J by 1 base, 5 bases remained unmatched. CDR3 bases: TGTGCCAGCAGTTACACGGACAGGGGAAGCCAAGAGACCCAGTACTTC. Protein: CASSYTDRGSQETQYF.

CDR3 DNA: TGTGCCAGCAACTTGGGTTATCAGCCCCAGCATTTT. It translates to CASNLGYQPQHF. The chain carries TRBV28 and TRBJ1-5; D ambiguous. Trimming removed 7 bases from V and 5 bases from J, with 9 bases in between. The CDR3 contains 12 residues. Germline V gene sequence: CDR1 MDHEN, CDR2 SYDVKM.

This chain links TRBV3-1 (or the pseudogene TRBV3-2) with TRBJ1-2; the D is unclear. V was shortened by 0 bases and J by 1 base, with 9 bases between the two germline ends. The CDR3 has 15 amino acids. Germline CDR1 is LGHDT and CDR2 is YNNKEL (reference sequence). As DNA, the CDR3 is TGTGCCAGCAGCCAAGAGAGTACAGATAACTATGGCTACACCTTC. Translation: CASSQESTDNYGYTF.

The chain employs TRBV6-5 and TRBJ1-5, with 7 bases lining up with TRBD1. This CDR3 has 13 residues. V shed 5 bases, J shed 2 bases, and the junction held 0 bases outside the gene matches. Germline CDR1 and CDR2: MNHEY and SVGAGI. CDR3 nucleotide sequence: TGTGCCAGCAGTACAGGGGGCAATCAGCCCCAGCATTTT. This translates into CASSTGGNQPQHF.

This clone appeared a single time. The rearrangement links TRBV27 to TRBJ1-5; TRBD1 agrees at 7 bases. The CDR3 covers 17 residues. Germline V gives CDR1 MNHEY, CDR2 SMNVEV (reference sequence). Trimming at V came to 4 bases and at J to 4 bases, leaving 13 bases not matched to a gene. CDR3 bases: TGTGCCAGCAGTTCCGTTACAGGGGTATCATTTAATCAGCCCCAGCATTTT. It translates to CASSSVTGVSFNQPQHF.

This chain links TRBV2 with TRBJ2-5, with D perhaps TRBD1 (6 bases). The germline V gene has CDR1 SNHLY and CDR2 FYNNEI. CDR3 length equals 13 residues. The V end was cut by 4 bases, the J end by 4 bases, with 10 bases between. CDR3 region: CASSGQAGETQYF. DNA of the CDR3: TGTGCCAGCAGTGGACAGGCCGGAGAGACCCAGTACTTC.

CDR3 protein: CASSIWAGPNTEAFF. The DNA of the CDR3 is TGTGCCAGTAGTATATGGGCAGGCCCGAACACTGAAGCTTTCTTT. The rearrangement uses TRBV19 and TRBJ1-1; no clear D gene. Germline CDR1 LNHDA, CDR2 SQIVND (reference sequence). The CDR3 consists of 15 residues. The V end was cut by 2 bases, the J end by 1 base, with 11 bases between.

V gene TRBV19 combines with J gene TRBJ1-1; D not certain. The V gene's germline CDR1 is LNHDA and CDR2 SQIVND (reference sequence). This CDR3 spans 15 amino acids. V shed 5 bases and J shed 3 bases, with 16 bases lying between them. The CDR3 DNA reads TGTGCCAGTAGTCCCCCCCGACCCCTAGACACTGAAGCTTTCTTT. Its translation is CASSPPRPLDTEAFF.

This clone was counted a single time. The chain links TRBV4-2 to TRBJ1-5, with D hard to call. CDR1 and CDR2 (germline): LGHNA, YNFKEQ. Trimming stripped 4 bases from V and 0 bases from J, with 10 bases between. This CDR3 has 15 amino acids. In nucleotides, the CDR3 is TGTGCCAGCAGCCCCGAGGGATATAGCAATCAGCCCCAGCATTTT. Translation: CASSPEGYSNQPQHF.

In this sample, this clone turned up once. J is TRBJ2-2 and V is TRBV11-2; either TRBD1 or TRBD2 may fit D (6 bases each). CDR3 length: 15 amino acids. CDR1 is SGHAT, CDR2 FQNNGV, per germline. Trimming pared 1 base from V and 7 bases from J, leaving 13 bases between. CDR3 amino acids: CASSLVWGADGELFF. For the CDR3, the DNA is TGTGCCAGCAGCTTAGTTTGGGGGGCGGACGGGGAGCTGTTTTTT.

The chain has TRBV4-3 and TRBJ2-5; D may correspond to TRBD1 or TRBD2 (5 bases each). Trimming shortened V by 0 bases and J by 5 bases, and 13 bases separated the two germline ends. This CDR3 is built from 15 residues. Germline V lookup: CDR1 LGHNA, CDR2 YSLEER. The CDR3 loop reads CASSQDRGEGETQYF. The CDR3 DNA reads as TGCGCCAGCAGCCAAGATAGGGGCGAGGGGGAGACCCAGTACTTC.

The gene calls are TRBV3-1 (or the pseudogene TRBV3-2) and TRBJ2-3, with D unresolved. The CDR3 length is 17 residues. V lost 0 bases to trimming and J lost 0 bases, with 13 bases between them. Germline-derived CDR1 and CDR2 are LGHDT and YNNKEL (reference sequence). DNA for the CDR3: TGTGCCAGCAGCCAAGAGGGTGGGTTCTCTAGCACAGATACGCAGTATTTT. Translation: CASSQEGGFSSTDTQYF.

This clone was recorded once. The chain is built from TRBV30 and TRBJ1-3, with D hard to call. CDR3 length equals 15 residues. Trimming took 0 bases from V and 2 from J, leaving 11 bases between them. The germline V gene encodes CDR1 GTSNPN and CDR2 SVGIG (reference sequence). In DNA, the CDR3 is TGTGCCTGGAGTGTACGCGGAAGCCCTGGAAACACCATATATTTT. Its protein is CAWSVRGSPGNTIYF.

The chain combines TRBV20-1 with TRBJ2-7; TRBD2 matches at 9 bases. Germline V gene data show CDR1 as DFQATT and CDR2 as SNEGSKA (reference sequence). The trim removed 3 bases at V and 1 base at J, leaving 10 bases unmatched. This CDR3 is built from 16 residues. The CDR3 sequence: CSASDLAGGWSYEQYF. CDR3 nucleotide sequence: TGCAGTGCTAGTGACTTGGCGGGGGGGTGGTCCTACGAGCAGTACTTC.

The chain is built from TRBV27 and TRBJ1-4, with D tentatively TRBD1 (6 bases). Germline V gene sequence: CDR1 MNHEY, CDR2 SMNVEV (reference sequence). The CDR3 is made up of 14 amino acids. V gave up 6 bases and J gave up 3 bases, with 11 bases separating them. The CDR3 is CASRSGGPNEKLFF. The DNA for the CDR3 is TGTGCCAGCAGATCCGGGGGCCCTAATGAAAAACTGTTTTTT.

The genes are TRBV11-3 and TRBJ1-1; D gene ambiguous. This CDR3 region has 13 residues. CDR1 and CDR2 (germline): SGHNT, YENEEA. Trimming shortened V by 3 bases and J by 3 bases, and 8 bases separated the two germline ends. CDR3 sequence (DNA): TGTGCCAGCAGCTTCGGGGAGTACACTGAAGCTTTCTTT. Translated: CASSFGEYTEAFF.

V and J are TRBV5-1 and TRBJ1-2, with D perhaps TRBD1 (5 bases). This CDR3 has 16 residues. Per germline, CDR1 SGHRS and CDR2 YFSETQ. V lost 4 bases and J lost 2, with 18 bases in between. The CDR3 reads CASSGGSGGKNYGYTF. In DNA, the CDR3 is TGCGCCAGCAGCGGGGGTAGCGGAGGCAAAAACTATGGCTACACCTTC.

The rearrangement links TRBV7-9 to TRBJ2-7, with D unclear. The CDR3 runs 12 residues. CDR1 and CDR2 from the germline V gene are SEHNR and FQNEAQ (reference sequence). The V and J ends lost 3 bases and 2 bases respectively, with 5 bases between them. Written as DNA, the CDR3 is TGTGCCAGCAGCTTGCACGCCTACGAGCAGTACTTC. Encoded protein: CASSLHAYEQYF.

The chain uses TRBV10-3 and TRBJ1-3; possible D gene TRBD1, 6 bases. CDR1 ENHRY and CDR2 SYGVKD come from the germline V gene. The CDR3 totals 15 residues. V was pared by 2 bases and J by 2 bases, with 10 bases between. Written as DNA, the CDR3 is TGTGCCATCAGTGAGGGACAGAGCACTGGAAACACCATATATTTT. The encoded protein is CAISEGQSTGNTIYF.

V is TRBV2 and J is TRBJ1-2; D ambiguous. Germline lookup yields CDR1 SNHLY and CDR2 FYNNEI. This CDR3 is 13 amino acids long. V lost 7 bases, J lost 4 bases, and 13 bases lay in between. The CDR3 DNA reads as TGTGCCAGCAAAACACGTGCCGTCTATGGCTACACCTTC. This encodes CASKTRAVYGYTF.